What follows describes a single T cell receptor beta chain. Its target is not known. The data were taken from a study of cytotoxic CD8 clonotypes in ibrutinib-treated CLL. Study-wide results and limits: Sustained-remission and progressing patients had different sampling times. An increase in clonality occurred at ibrutinib response, followed by a return toward baseline at progression.

Losses at the gene ends were 4 bases for V and 6 bases for J; bases not matched to a gene: 5. The CDR3 loop spans 13 amino acids. From germline, CDR1 is MNHEY and CDR2 SMNVEV (reference sequence). Produced via immunoSEQ multiplex PCR; TCRdb's table is partial and in-frame only. The repertoire includes 150,000 to 200,000 clones, roughly 84% of them detected once, and 3% to 3.5% sits in the top ten. The chain combines TRBV27 with TRBJ2-7, with 8 bases aligning to TRBD2. This receptor was taken from a human donor with chronic lymphocytic leukemia. The sample in question was PBMCs, obtained at disease progression, from a patient treated with ibrutinib. CDR3 sequence reads: CASSSNGLAEQYF. The CDR3 DNA follows: TGTGCCAGCAGTTCCAACGGACTAGCCGAGCAGTACTTC.